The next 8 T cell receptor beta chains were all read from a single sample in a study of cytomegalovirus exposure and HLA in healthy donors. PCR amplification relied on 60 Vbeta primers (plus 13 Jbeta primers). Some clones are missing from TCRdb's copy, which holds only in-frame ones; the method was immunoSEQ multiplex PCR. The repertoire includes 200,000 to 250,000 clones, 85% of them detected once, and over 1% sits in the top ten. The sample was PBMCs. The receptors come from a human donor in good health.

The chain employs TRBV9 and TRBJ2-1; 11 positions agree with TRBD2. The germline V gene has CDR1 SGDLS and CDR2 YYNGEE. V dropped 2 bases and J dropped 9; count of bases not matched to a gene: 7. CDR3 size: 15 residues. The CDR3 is CASSVSGRAYIEQFF. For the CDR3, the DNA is TGTGCCAGCAGCGTTAGCGGGAGGGCCTATATTGAGCAGTTCTTC.

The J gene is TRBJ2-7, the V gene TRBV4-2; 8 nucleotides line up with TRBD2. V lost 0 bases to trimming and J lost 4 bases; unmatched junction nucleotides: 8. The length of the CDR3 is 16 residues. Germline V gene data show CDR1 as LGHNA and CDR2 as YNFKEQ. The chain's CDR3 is CASSQERSGSRYEQYF. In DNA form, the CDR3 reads TGTGCCAGCAGCCAAGAGAGGAGCGGGAGTAGGTACGAGCAGTACTTC.

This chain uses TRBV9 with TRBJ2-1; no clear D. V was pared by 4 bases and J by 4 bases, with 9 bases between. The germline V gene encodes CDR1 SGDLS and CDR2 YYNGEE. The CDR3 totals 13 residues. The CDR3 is CASSPRQYNEQFF. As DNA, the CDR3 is TGTGCCAGCAGCCCGCGGCAGTACAATGAGCAGTTCTTC.

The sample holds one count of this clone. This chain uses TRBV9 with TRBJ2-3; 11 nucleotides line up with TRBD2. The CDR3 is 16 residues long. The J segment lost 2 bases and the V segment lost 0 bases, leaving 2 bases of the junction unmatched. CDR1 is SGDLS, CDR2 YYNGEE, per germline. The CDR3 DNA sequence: TGTGCCAGCAGCGTAGGGGGACTAGCGGACACAGATACGCAGTATTTT. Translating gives CASSVGGLADTDTQYF.

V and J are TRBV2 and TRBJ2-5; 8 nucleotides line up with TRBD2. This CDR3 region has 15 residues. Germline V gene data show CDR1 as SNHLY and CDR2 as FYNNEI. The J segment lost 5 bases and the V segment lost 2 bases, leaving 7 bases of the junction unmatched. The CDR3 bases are TGTGCCAGCAGTGAATCGGGGGGGAGCGTGGAGACCCAGTACTTC. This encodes CASSESGGSVETQYF.

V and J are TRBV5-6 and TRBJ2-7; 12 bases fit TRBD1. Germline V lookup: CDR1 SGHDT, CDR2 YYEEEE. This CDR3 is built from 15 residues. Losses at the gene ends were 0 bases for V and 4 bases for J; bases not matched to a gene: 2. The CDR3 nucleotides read TGTGCCAGCAGCTTGGTGGGACAGGGGGCTTACGAGCAGTACTTC. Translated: CASSLVGQGAYEQYF.

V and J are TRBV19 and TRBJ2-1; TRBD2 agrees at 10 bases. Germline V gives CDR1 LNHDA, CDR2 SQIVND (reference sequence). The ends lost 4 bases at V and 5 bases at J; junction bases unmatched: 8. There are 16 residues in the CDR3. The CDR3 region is CASSTSGLAQDNEQFF. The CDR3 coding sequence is TGTGCCAGTAGTACGTCGGGACTAGCGCAGGACAATGAGCAGTTCTTC.

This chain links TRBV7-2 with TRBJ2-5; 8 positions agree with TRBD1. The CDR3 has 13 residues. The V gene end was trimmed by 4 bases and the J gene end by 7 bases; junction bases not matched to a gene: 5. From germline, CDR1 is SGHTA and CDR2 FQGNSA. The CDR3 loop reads CASSSGQGGTQYF. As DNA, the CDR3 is TGTGCCAGCAGCTCCGGACAGGGAGGGACCCAGTACTTC. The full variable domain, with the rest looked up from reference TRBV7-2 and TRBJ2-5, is GAGVSQSPSNKVTEKGKDVELRCDPISGHTALYWYRQSLGQGLEFLIYFQGNSAPDKSGLPSDRFSAERTGGSVSTLTIQRTQQEDSAVYLCASSSGQGGTQYFGPGTRLLVL.